These T cell receptor beta chains were read from a single sample in a study of T cells after yellow fever vaccination. TCRdb reprocessed the 5' RACE reads via MiXCR and lists one record per CDR3 protein. The top ten hold around 3% of the sample, which has 340,000 or so distinct CDR3 sequences, under 15% seen once. Source: CD4+ T cells sorted from PBMCs, taken 15 days after the yellow fever booster vaccination. These receptor sequences come from a man in his late teens or twenties who received the YFV17D yellow fever vaccine. Each CDR3 is given without its conserved first and last residue. Fields, in order: V gene, J gene, CDR3 protein.

V: TRBV5-1; J: TRBJ2-6; CDR3: ASSLDGANVLT
V: TRBV4-3; J: TRBJ2-5; CDR3: ASSPKTGQWETQY
V: TRBV29-1; J: TRBJ1-2; CDR3: SVPDRNYGYT
V: TRBV11-2; J: TRBJ2-1; CDR3: ASSLGSAGTNEQF
V: TRBV7-2; J: TRBJ2-5; CDR3: ASSLRLSFGETQY
V: TRBV5-8; J: TRBJ2-1; CDR3: ASSKSGTGEDEQF
V: TRBV11-2; J: TRBJ2-6; CDR3: ATALSAASGANVLT
V: TRBV4-3; J: TRBJ1-2; CDR3: ASSQDLNVNYGYT
V: TRBV11-2; J: TRBJ1-2; CDR3: ASSLDLVTGYGYT
V: TRBV4-2; J: TRBJ1-4; CDR3: ASSQVWATKGTGTEKLF
V: TRBV7-2; J: TRBJ1-1; CDR3: ASSLPGGRTEAF
V: TRBV3-1; J: TRBJ1-6; CDR3: ASSRGTTDNSPLH
V: TRBV11-2; J: TRBJ2-1; CDR3: ASSDSATYNEQF
V: TRBV15; J: TRBJ1-5; CDR3: ATSVNGDQPQH
V: TRBV2; J: TRBJ1-5; CDR3: ASRGGTSGPAGQPQH
V: TRBV11-3; J: TRBJ2-5; CDR3: ASSLDTGGVETQY
V: TRBV20-1; J: TRBJ2-7; CDR3: SAPGGGIWEQY
V: TRBV7-2; J: TRBJ2-1; CDR3: ASSSIPRNEQF
V: TRBV7-3; J: TRBJ1-5; CDR3: ASSTGVGANQPQH
V: TRBV7-9; J: TRBJ2-5; CDR3: ASSAGLRGGETQY